Listed below are T cell receptor beta chains from one sample, sequenced in a study of T cells in Graves' hyperthyroidism and ophthalmopathy. TCRdb called the multiplex PCR reads again in MiXCR, with one record for every CDR3 protein. The repertoire holds 500,000 to 600,000 distinct CDR3 sequences, over 35% seen once, with 44% in the top ten. The sequenced sample was peripheral blood or thyroid tissue (not recorded which). The receptors derive from an adult woman with Graves' disease, either hyperthyroidism or ophthalmopathy (not recorded which). The CDR3 runs from the conserved cysteine through the conserved F or W. Fields, in order: V gene, D gene, clone size, J gene, CDR3 DNA, CDR3 protein. D genes are given only for firm matches. The listing skips clone size in some rows; elsewhere it reads once, few, many or a size class.

TRBV7-9	-	-	TRBJ1-1	TGTGCCAGCAGCCCGAGCTGGGATTTGAACACTGAAGCTTTCTTT	CASSPSWDLNTEAFF
TRBV29-1	-	many	TRBJ1-5	TGCAGCGTTGATGCAGGGTTCGGTCAGCCCCAGCATTTT	CSVDAGFGQPQHF
TRBV7-3	-	-	TRBJ2-2	TGTGCCAGCAGCTTCGGTCCTCAAGTTAACCTCGGGGAGCTGTTTTTT	CASSFGPQVNLGELFF
TRBV29-1	TRBD1	many	TRBJ2-7	TGCAGCGGGAGGACAGGACCCTACGAGCAGTACTTC	CSGRTGPYEQYF
TRBV7-7	TRBD2	-	TRBJ2-2	TGTGCCAGCAGCCCCGCCCTTCTAGCGGGAGTTACCGGGGAGCTGTTTTTT	CASSPALLAGVTGELFF
TRBV10-3	-	many	TRBJ1-3	TGTGCCATCAGTCAAGGACAGACGCCTTGGGGAAACACCATATATTTT	CAISQGQTPWGNTIYF
TRBV29-1	-	many	TRBJ1-5	TGCAGCGTTGAGGGGGTCAGAGGTCAGCCCCAGCATTTT	CSVEGVRGQPQHF
TRBV6-1	TRBD2	many	TRBJ2-5	TGTGCCAGCAGCCTGCGGGGGAGGGTGGCGGAGACCCAGTACTTC	CASSLRGRVAETQYF
TRBV29-1	-	few	TRBJ1-2	TGCAGCGTTCGACTCTCAGAGTTAGGCTACACCTTC	CSVRLSELGYTF
TRBV20-1	-	many	TRBJ2-2	TGCAGTGCTAGATCAGGGATTAAGGACACCGGGGAGCTGTTTTTT	CSARSGIKDTGELFF
TRBV20-1	TRBD1	-	TRBJ1-2	TGCAGTGCTTATACCCGGGACAGGGCCAACTATGGCTACACCTTC	CSAYTRDRANYGYTF
TRBV12-3/TRBV12-4	-	many	TRBJ2-5	TGTGCCAGCAGTCAAGCAGAACGGACCCAGTACTTC	CASSQAERTQYF
TRBV7-9	-	-	TRBJ1-2	TGTGCCAGCAGCTTCGACTCAGGGATGGGAGGCGACTATGGCTACACCTTC	CASSFDSGMGGDYGYTF
TRBV10-3	TRBD1	-	TRBJ2-7	TGTGCCAGCAGTCTCGTACCCCAGGGACAGCGAATTTCCTACGAGCAGTACTTC	CASSLVPQGQRISYEQYF
TRBV13	-	-	TRBJ1-1	TGTGCCACCAGTGATTGGGAGGGGGAGAAGGCTTTCTTT	CATSDWEGEKAFF
TRBV20-1	TRBD1	many	TRBJ2-7	TGCAGTGCTAGGTTACCGGGACAGAACTACGAGCAGTACTTC	CSARLPGQNYEQYF
TRBV20-1	TRBD2	many	TRBJ2-7	TGCAGTGCTCACAGACTAGCGCTCTCGAATGGCGAGCAGTACTTC	CSAHRLALSNGEQYF
TRBV7-8	TRBD1	-	TRBJ2-5	TGTGCCAGCAGCTTAGGAGTGACAGGGACGGGTCAGCCCCAGTACTTC	CASSLGVTGTGQPQYF
TRBV20-1	TRBD1	many	TRBJ1-5	TGCAGTGCTAGAAGACAGGGGAGCAATCAGCCCCAGCATTTT	CSARRQGSNQPQHF
TRBV2	-	many	TRBJ2-5	TGTGCCAGCAGCCCGGCCTTCGGGGAGACCCAGTACTTC	CASSPAFGETQYF
TRBV7-9	-	-	TRBJ1-5	TGTGCCAGCAGTGTTTTTGTGGGCAATCAGCCCCAGCATTTT	CASSVFVGNQPQHF
TRBV7-3	-	-	TRBJ2-5	TGTGCCAGCAGCGGGGGCAAAGGTGGGGAGACCCAGTACTTC	CASSGGKGGETQYF
TRBV20-1	-	-	TRBJ2-6	TGCAGTGCTAGAGATCCGGCCAACGTCCTGACTTTC	CSARDPANVLTF
TRBV24-1	TRBD2	few	TRBJ2-1	TGTGCCACCAGTGATTGGACTAGCCGGGGCAGTTCCTACAATGAGCAGTTCTTC	CATSDWTSRGSSYNEQFF
TRBV5-1	-	many	TRBJ1-5	TGCGCCAGCAGCCCCGGGGGCTACAATCAGCCCCAGCATTTT	CASSPGGYNQPQHF
TRBV20-1	-	many	TRBJ1-1	TGCAGTGCTCCACAGGGTCTGCAAGCTTTCTTT	CSAPQGLQAFF
TRBV29-1	-	-	TRBJ1-5	TGCAGCGTTGAAGCAGGGAGCAATCAGCCCCAGCATTTT	CSVEAGSNQPQHF
TRBV29-1	TRBD2	once	TRBJ2-2	TGCAGCGTCGCATGGGCGGGAGGACTGAACACCGGGGAGCTGTTTTTT	CSVAWAGGLNTGELFF